Below, 20 T cell receptor beta chains from the same sample are listed, as sequenced in a study of blood T cell repertoires in COVID-19. Produced via immunoSEQ multiplex PCR; TCRdb's table is partial and in-frame only. The sample lists approximately 280,000 clones, around 88% occurring once. Source material: peripheral blood. These TCRs come from a middle-aged man with acute or convalescent COVID-19.

This chain joins TRBV6-5 and TRBJ1-3; TRBD1 is a possible D gene (5 bases). Germline assignment: CDR1 MNHEY and CDR2 SVGAGI. There are 14 residues in the CDR3. V was pared by 10 bases and J by 2 bases, with 15 bases between. CDR3 coding DNA: TGTGCCACTTTAGGGGCAGGGACTGGAAACACCATATATTTT. As protein: CATLGAGTGNTIYF.

The J gene is TRBJ1-2, the V gene TRBV7-8, with D possibly being TRBD1 (5 bases). V shed 4 bases and J shed 8 bases, with 23 bases lying between them. The germline V gene encodes CDR1 SGHVS and CDR2 FQNEAQ. This CDR3 has 16 residues. CDR3 in amino acids: CASSSYGGLHPVGYTF. The DNA for the CDR3 is TGTGCCAGCAGCTCATATGGGGGACTCCACCCCGTCGGCTACACCTTC.

The rearrangement uses TRBV11-3 and TRBJ2-7; a possible D gene is TRBD2 (7 bases). Trimming pared 6 bases from V and 2 bases from J, leaving 14 bases between. The CDR3 extends over 14 amino acids. Germline V CDR1 and CDR2: SGHNT, YENEEA. CDR3 nucleotide sequence: TGTGCCAGCAGTAGGGGGGGCGCACCCTACGAGCAGTACTTC. Its translation: CASSRGGAPYEQYF.

The chain recombines TRBV3-1 (or the pseudogene TRBV3-2) with TRBJ2-7; 8 nucleotides match TRBD2. The CDR3 covers 13 residues. After removal of 2 bases from V and 6 bases from J, the junction contained 3 bases not matched to a gene. Germline CDR1 and CDR2: LGHDT and YNNKEL (reference sequence). CDR3 in amino acids: CASSQRAGGEQYF. CDR3 sequence (DNA): TGTGCCAGCAGCCAAAGGGCGGGGGGCGAGCAGTACTTC.

The V call is TRBV5-1, the J call TRBJ1-5; no clear D gene. V shed 0 bases and J shed 2 bases, with 3 bases lying between them. The V gene's germline CDR1 is SGHRS and CDR2 YFSETQ. The CDR3 covers 13 residues. DNA for the CDR3: TGCGCCAGCAGCTTGGGGCGCAATCAGCCCCAGCATTTT. It translates to CASSLGRNQPQHF.

This clone has only one observation. The rearrangement joins TRBV27 to TRBJ1-5, with TRBD1 as a possible D gene (5 bases). The CDR3 runs 15 residues. Trimming removed 5 bases from V and 2 bases from J, with 13 bases in between. Germline CDR1 MNHEY, CDR2 SMNVEV (reference sequence). The CDR3 loop reads CASSPGVYGNQPQHF. DNA for the CDR3: TGTGCCAGCAGTCCGGGGGTATATGGCAATCAGCCCCAGCATTTT.

The J gene is TRBJ2-7, the V gene TRBV27; 8 bases are a match to TRBD1. The V and J ends lost 6 bases and 5 bases, in that order; junction bases with no gene match: 9. The CDR3 totals 14 residues. The germline gives CDR1 MNHEY, CDR2 SMNVEV (reference sequence). CDR3 sequence reads: CASRTGVNPNEQYF. CDR3 sequence (DNA): TGTGCCAGCAGGACAGGGGTAAACCCAAACGAGCAGTACTTC.

The CDR3 coding sequence is TGTGCCAGCAGCGTAAACGACATCCCCTCTGCAACTAATGAAAAACTGTTTTTT. Translation gives CASSVNDIPSATNEKLFF. The rearrangement joins TRBV11-2 to TRBJ1-4; the D is unclear. The CDR3 is made up of 18 amino acids. Germline values: CDR1 SGHAT, CDR2 FQNNGV. V lost 5 bases, J lost 0 bases, and 19 bases lay in between.

The chain couples TRBV18 to TRBJ2-7; the D gene is possibly TRBD1 (6 bases). The ends were cut back, 1 base at V and 6 bases at J, with 16 bases in the middle. CDR1 KGHSH and CDR2 LQKENI come from the germline V gene. There are 15 residues in the CDR3. This CDR3 reads CASSPLLGAEGEQYF. In nucleotides, the CDR3 is TGTGCCAGCTCACCACTTCTGGGGGCTGAAGGCGAGCAGTACTTC.

V and J are TRBV19 and TRBJ1-2; no reliable D call. The CDR3 spans 15 residues. Germline CDR1 LNHDA, CDR2 SQIVND (reference sequence). V was trimmed by 3 bases and J by 7 bases, leaving 18 bases between them. This chain's CDR3 is CASSMMSVTEGGYTF. The CDR3 region has the DNA TGTGCCAGTAGTATGATGAGCGTTACGGAGGGTGGCTACACCTTC.

This sequence joins TRBV6-5 and TRBJ1-6; 10 bases fit TRBD1. The trim removed 11 bases at V and 10 bases at J, leaving 8 bases unmatched. There are 13 residues in the CDR3. CDR1 is MNHEY and CDR2 is SVGAGI in the germline V gene. The CDR3 loop reads CACMTGGISPLHF. In nucleotides, the CDR3 is TGTGCCTGTATGACAGGGGGCATCTCACCCCTCCACTTT.

The rearrangement uses TRBV24-1 and TRBJ2-3; the D gene is possibly TRBD2 (6 bases). Germline values: CDR1 KGHDR, CDR2 SFDVKD. The CDR3 is 13 amino acids. V was cut by 9 bases and J by 6 bases, with 15 bases left in between. The CDR3 nucleotides read TGTGCCACCGGGAGCCCGGGGACTGATACGCAGTATTTT. This gives the protein CATGSPGTDTQYF.

The chain couples TRBV11-2 to TRBJ1-2; the D gene is possibly TRBD1 (5 bases). V dropped 5 bases and J dropped 7 bases, with 11 bases sitting between them. CDR1 and CDR2 (germline): SGHAT, FQNNGV. The CDR3 is 12 residues long. CDR3 residues: CASSLGGGGYTF. The DNA of the CDR3 is TGTGCCAGCAGCCTCGGGGGGGGTGGCTACACCTTC.

This clone was found once. The genes are TRBV7-2 and TRBJ1-2, with 7 positions matching TRBD1. With V trimmed by 4 bases and J by 8 bases, 13 bases remained unmatched. This CDR3 spans 15 amino acids. CDR1 is SGHTA, CDR2 FQGNSA, per germline. The CDR3 sequence: CASSSEQGPEWGYTF. The CDR3 bases are TGTGCCAGCAGCTCAGAACAGGGGCCCGAGTGGGGCTACACCTTC.

The genes are TRBV5-1 and TRBJ2-2; maybe TRBD2 (5 bases). Looked up from germline, CDR1 is SGHRS and CDR2 is YFSETQ. This CDR3 has 14 residues. V lost 0 bases and J 7 bases, leaving 10 bases between the germline ends. The CDR3 here is CASSLAARGGELFF. CDR3 in DNA: TGCGCCAGCAGCTTGGCCGCCCGGGGCGGGGAGCTGTTTTTT.

The gene calls are TRBV28 and TRBJ1-2, with D unclear. Germline CDR1 and CDR2: MDHEN and SYDVKM. V lost 4 bases and J lost 8, with 8 bases in between. This CDR3 is 11 amino acids long. CDR3 sequence reads: CASSSPGGYTF. The CDR3 region has the DNA TGTGCCAGCAGTTCCCCTGGCGGCTACACCTTC.

The chain has TRBV3-1 (or the pseudogene TRBV3-2) and TRBJ2-3; 7 bases are shared with TRBD2. Germline V CDR1 and CDR2: LGHDT, YNNKEL (reference sequence). V gave up 9 bases and J gave up 4 bases; unmatched junction bases: 4. The CDR3 spans 12 residues. Here the CDR3 DNA reads TGTGCCAGTTCCGGGGGGTCAGATACGCAGTATTTT. Amino acids: CASSGGSDTQYF.

This sequence joins TRBV5-1 and TRBJ1-6; D is uncertain. CDR1 and CDR2 (germline): SGHRS, YFSETQ. The CDR3 has 16 residues. V was shortened by 4 bases and J by 0 bases, with 11 bases between the two germline ends. The CDR3 sequence: CASSLMSLSYNSPLHF. The DNA of the CDR3 is TGCGCCAGCAGCCTTATGTCCCTCTCCTATAATTCACCCCTCCACTTT.

The V call is TRBV15, the J call TRBJ1-2, with a weak D call TRBD1 (6 bases). The ends were cut back, 4 bases at V and 4 bases at J, with 13 bases in the middle. Germline V gene data show CDR1 as LNHNV and CDR2 as YYDKDF (reference sequence). This CDR3 spans 14 amino acids. The CDR3 reads CATSTLGGSYGYTF. The CDR3 region has the DNA TGTGCCACCAGCACGTTAGGGGGATCCTATGGCTACACCTTC.

The chain recombines TRBV6-5 with TRBJ2-3; D not resolved. Germline CDR1 reads MNHEY; CDR2 reads SVGAGI. V lost 6 bases and J 5 bases, leaving 9 bases between the germline ends. The CDR3 extends over 12 amino acids. DNA for the CDR3: TGTGCCAGCAGCCCCCAGAAAGATACGCAGTATTTT. Amino acid sequence: CASSPQKDTQYF.